This T cell receptor (beta chain) emerged from a study of CD8+ T cells in alopecia areata. Study overall: Tofacitinib therapy took 6 to 18 months; 6 months off drug came after. Study-level points and caveats: Scalp samples also yield sequences from resident alphabeta T cells of normal skin. Higher clonality than in normal scalp was seen in lesional scalp, especially alopecia totalis/universalis.

Worth noting for this clone: The antigen remains undetermined.

This CDR3 has 13 residues. Germline CDR1 reads SEHNR; CDR2 reads FQNEAQ (reference sequence). V lost 6 bases and J 1 base, leaving 9 bases between the germline ends. RNA extraction and reverse transcription yielded cDNA as sequencing template. Only in-frame clones appear in the TCRdb table, and some are missing; sequencing was by immunoSEQ multiplex PCR. The sample holds about 140,000 clones, around three fifths seen once. The V gene is TRBV7-9, the J gene TRBJ1-1; no firm D call. The input for sequencing was CD4+ T cells sorted from blood, taken at week 0. This clonotype was sampled from a human donor with alopecia areata. CDR3 sequence: CASSYAQNTEAFF. The CDR3 DNA is TGTGCCAGCAGTTACGCCCAGAACACTGAAGCTTTCTTT. Complete variable domain (other parts from reference TRBV7-9 and TRBJ1-1): DTGVSQNPRHKITKRGQNVTFRCDPISEHNRLYWYRQTLGQGPEFLTYFQNEAQLEKSRLLSDRFSAERPKGSFSTLEIQRTEQGDSAMYLCASSYAQNTEAFFGQGTRLTVV.